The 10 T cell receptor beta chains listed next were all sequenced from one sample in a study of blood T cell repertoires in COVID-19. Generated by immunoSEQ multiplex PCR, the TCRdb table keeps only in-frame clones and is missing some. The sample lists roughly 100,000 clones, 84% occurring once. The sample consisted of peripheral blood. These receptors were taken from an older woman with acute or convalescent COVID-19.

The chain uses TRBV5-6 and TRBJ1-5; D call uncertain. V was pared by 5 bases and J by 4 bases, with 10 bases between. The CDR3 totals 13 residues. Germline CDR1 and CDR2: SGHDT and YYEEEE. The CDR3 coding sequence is TGTGCCAGCAGTAGACAAACTAATCAGCCCCAGCATTTT. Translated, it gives CASSRQTNQPQHF.

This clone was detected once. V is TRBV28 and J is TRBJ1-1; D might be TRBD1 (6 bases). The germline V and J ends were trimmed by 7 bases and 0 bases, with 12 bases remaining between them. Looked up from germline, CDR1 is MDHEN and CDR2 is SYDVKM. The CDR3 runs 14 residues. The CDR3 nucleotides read TGTGCCAGCATCTCACAGGGCCTGAACACTGAAGCTTTCTTT. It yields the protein CASISQGLNTEAFF.

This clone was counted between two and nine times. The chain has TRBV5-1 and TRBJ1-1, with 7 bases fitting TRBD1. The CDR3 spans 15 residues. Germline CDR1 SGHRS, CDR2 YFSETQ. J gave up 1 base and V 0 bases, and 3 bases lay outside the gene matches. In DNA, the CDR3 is TGCGCCAGCAGCTTGGCGGGACAGAGGAACACTGAAGCTTTCTTT. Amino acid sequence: CASSLAGQRNTEAFF.

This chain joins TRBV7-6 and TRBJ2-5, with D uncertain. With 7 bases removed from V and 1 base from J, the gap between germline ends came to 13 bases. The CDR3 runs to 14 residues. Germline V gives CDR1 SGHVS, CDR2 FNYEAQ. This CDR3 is CASTQASLQETQYF. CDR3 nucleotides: TGTGCCAGCACCCAAGCGTCCCTCCAAGAGACCCAGTACTTC.

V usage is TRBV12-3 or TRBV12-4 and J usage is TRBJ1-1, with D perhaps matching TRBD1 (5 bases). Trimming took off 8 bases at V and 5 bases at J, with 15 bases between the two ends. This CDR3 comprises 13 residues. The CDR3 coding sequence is TGTGCCAGCTCCCGGGGGTCGGGTACTGAAGCTTTCTTT. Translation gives CASSRGSGTEAFF.

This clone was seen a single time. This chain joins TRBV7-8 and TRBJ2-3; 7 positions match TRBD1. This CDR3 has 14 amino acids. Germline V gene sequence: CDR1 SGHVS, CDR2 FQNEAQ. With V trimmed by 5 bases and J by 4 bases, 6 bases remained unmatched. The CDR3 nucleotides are TGTGCCAGCAGCCTCAGACAGGGAGCAGATACGCAGTATTTT. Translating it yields CASSLRQGADTQYF.

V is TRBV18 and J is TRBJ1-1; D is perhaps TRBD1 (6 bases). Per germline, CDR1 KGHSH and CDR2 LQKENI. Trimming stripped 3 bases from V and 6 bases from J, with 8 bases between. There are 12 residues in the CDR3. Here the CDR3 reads CASSPGASEAFF. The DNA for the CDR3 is TGTGCCAGCTCACCGGGGGCATCTGAAGCTTTCTTT.

CDR3 DNA sequence: TGTGCCAGCAGTGACGAGTTTAGGAGTTCACCCCTCCACTTT. It translates to CASSDEFRSSPLHF. The chain links TRBV6-4 to TRBJ1-6; no reliable D call. V shed 2 bases and J shed 9 bases, with 11 bases lying between them. The germline V gene has CDR1 MRHNA and CDR2 SNTAGT. This CDR3 has 14 residues.

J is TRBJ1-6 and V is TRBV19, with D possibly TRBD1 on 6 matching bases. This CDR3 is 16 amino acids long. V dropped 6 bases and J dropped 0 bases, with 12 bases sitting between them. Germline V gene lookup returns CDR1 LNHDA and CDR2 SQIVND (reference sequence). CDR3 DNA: TGTGCCAGTAGCCGAGACAGGAGCTCCTATAATTCACCCCTCCACTTT. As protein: CASSRDRSSYNSPLHF.

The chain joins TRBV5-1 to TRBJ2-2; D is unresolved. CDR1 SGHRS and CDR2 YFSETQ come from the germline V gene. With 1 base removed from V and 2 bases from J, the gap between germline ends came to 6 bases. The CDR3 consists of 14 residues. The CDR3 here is CASSLSLNTGELFF. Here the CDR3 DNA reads TGCGCCAGCAGCTTGTCGCTAAACACCGGGGAGCTGTTTTTT.